The sequence of this TCR beta chain was determined in a study of T cell repertoires in cytomegalovirus infection. General study points: Dominating the ex vivo response were HLA-C-restricted CMV-specific TCR beta clonotypes. Accumulated public TCR beta family frequency recognized individuals carrying CMV together with the relevant HLA.

TCRdb used MiXCR to reprocess the reads, holding one entry per CDR3 protein. The sample lists around 740,000 distinct CDR3 sequences; less than 40% were seen once. Looked up from germline, CDR1 is SGHTA and CDR2 is FQGNSA. CDR3 size: 17 residues. V gave up 5 bases and J gave up 1 base, with 18 bases separating them. This clonotype was seen ten or more times. What it binds is unknown. This TCR derives from a human donor in good health (CMV status not recorded). Some clones in this sample may be carry-over from other donors' samples. The V and J genes are TRBV7-2 and TRBJ1-5; unclear D gene. Sequencing input: PBMCs. The CDR3 nucleotides read TGTGCCAGCAGCGCCAAAGGGCGGGGAACGAGCAATCAGCCCCAGCATTTT. As protein: CASSAKGRGTSNQPQHF.